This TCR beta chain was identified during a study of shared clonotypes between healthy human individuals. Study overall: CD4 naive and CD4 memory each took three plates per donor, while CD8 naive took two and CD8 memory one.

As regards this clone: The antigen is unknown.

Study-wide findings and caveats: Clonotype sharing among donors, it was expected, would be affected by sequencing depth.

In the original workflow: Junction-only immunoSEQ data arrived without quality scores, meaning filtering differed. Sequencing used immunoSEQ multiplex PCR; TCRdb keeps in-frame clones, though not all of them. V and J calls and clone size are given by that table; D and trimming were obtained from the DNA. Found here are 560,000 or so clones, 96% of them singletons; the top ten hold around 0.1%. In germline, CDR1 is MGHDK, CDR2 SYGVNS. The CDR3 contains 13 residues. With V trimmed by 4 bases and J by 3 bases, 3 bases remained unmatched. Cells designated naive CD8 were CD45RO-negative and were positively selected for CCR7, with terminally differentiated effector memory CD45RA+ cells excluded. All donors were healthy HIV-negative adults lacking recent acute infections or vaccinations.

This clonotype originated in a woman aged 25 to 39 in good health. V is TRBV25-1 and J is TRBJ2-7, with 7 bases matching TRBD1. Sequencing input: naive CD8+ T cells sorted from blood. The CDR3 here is CASSVGQNYEQYF. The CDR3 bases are TGTGCCAGCAGTGTGGGACAGAACTACGAGCAGTACTTC.